This TCR beta chain appears in the sequencing data of a study of cytomegalovirus exposure and HLA in healthy donors. The V end lost 6 bases, the J end lost 3 bases, and 24 bases lay between the germline ends. This CDR3 contains 17 residues. CDR1 is LGHNT and CDR2 is FRNRAP in the germline V gene. Data came from immunoSEQ multiplex PCR; TCRdb stores just in-frame clones and leaves some out. The sample has roughly 150,000 clones, approximately 86% seen once; the top ten hold around 2%. Sample: PBMCs. This clonotype was obtained from a woman under 30 in good health and CMV-seronegative. The chain links TRBV12-5 to TRBJ2-7, with D possibly matching TRBD1 (6 bases). The CDR3 here is CASGSLRGRVNYYEQYF. CDR3 DNA: TGTGCTAGTGGCTCATTAAGGGGGAGAGTAAACTACTACGAGCAGTACTTC.